This T cell receptor (beta chain) derives from a study of blood T cell repertoires in COVID-19. Authors' data handling: Amplification of reference gene primers provided the estimated nucleated cell counts. Sequenced by immunoSEQ multiplex PCR; TCRdb stores in-frame clones only, minus some. V and J calls and clone size are given by that table; D and trimming were obtained from the DNA. The sample records hundreds of thousands of clones, about 79% being singletons. The ends were cut back, 7 bases at V and 0 bases at J, with 16 bases in the middle. Per germline, CDR1 LNHDA and CDR2 SQIVND (reference sequence). The CDR3 is 16 amino acids. This clone was seen a handful of times.

The sequencing input was peripheral blood. The rearrangement uses TRBV19 and TRBJ1-5; weak D call: TRBD1 (6 bases). The origin of this receptor is a woman aged 80 or over with acute or convalescent COVID-19. CDR3 residues: CASTSGEGRSNQPQHF. The CDR3 nucleotides are TGTGCCAGTACCTCAGGGGAGGGTCGTAGCAATCAGCCCCAGCATTTT.